This T cell receptor beta chain came from a study of cytomegalovirus exposure and HLA in healthy donors. Study-wide results and caveats: The classifier, whose performance was assessed in both the original and validation cohorts, reportedly diagnosed cytomegalovirus status with high specificity and sensitivity.

The germline V and J ends were trimmed by 3 bases and 8 bases, with 16 bases remaining between them. The CDR3 covers 14 residues. Germline assignment: CDR1 MDHEN and CDR2 SYDVKM. Assay: immunoSEQ multiplex PCR; the TCRdb copy retains only in-frame clones and omits some. This sample has more than 110,000 clones, with roughly 86% found just once. As for this clone: The target antigen is unknown.

The sequenced material came from PBMCs. This rearrangement joins TRBV28 to TRBJ1-2, with D tentatively TRBD1 (5 bases). This clonotype was obtained from a woman under 40 in good health and CMV-seronegative. Written as DNA, the CDR3 is TGTGCCAGCAGTTTTGGTGGCGGGGGTCAGGGCTACACCTTC. Encoded protein: CASSFGGGGQGYTF.